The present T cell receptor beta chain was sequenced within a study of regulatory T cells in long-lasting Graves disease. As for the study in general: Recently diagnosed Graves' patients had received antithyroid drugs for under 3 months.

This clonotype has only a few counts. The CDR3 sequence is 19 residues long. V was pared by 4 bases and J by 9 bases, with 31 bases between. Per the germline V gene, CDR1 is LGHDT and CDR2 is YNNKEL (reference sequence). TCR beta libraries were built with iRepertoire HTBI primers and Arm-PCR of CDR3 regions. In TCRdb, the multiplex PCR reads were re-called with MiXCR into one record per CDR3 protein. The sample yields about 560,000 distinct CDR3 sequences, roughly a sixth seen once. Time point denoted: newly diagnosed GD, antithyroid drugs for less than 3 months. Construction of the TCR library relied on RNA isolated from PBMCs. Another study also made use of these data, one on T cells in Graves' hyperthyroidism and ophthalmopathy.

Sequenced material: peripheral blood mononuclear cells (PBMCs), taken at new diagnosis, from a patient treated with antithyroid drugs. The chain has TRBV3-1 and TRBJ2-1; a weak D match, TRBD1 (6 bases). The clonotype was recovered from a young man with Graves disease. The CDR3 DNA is TGTGCCAGCAGCCCCATCTTAGACCCTAAAGGGCCCGAAGGGGGTGAGCAGTTCTTC. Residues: CASSPILDPKGPEGGEQFF.